This T cell receptor (beta chain) was recorded in a study of T cell repertoires in cytomegalovirus infection. Study overall: TCR beta signatures that were public indicated CMV infection and matching HLA type.

General study findings and limits: HLA-C-restricted CMV-specific TCR beta clonotypes prevailed in the ex vivo response.

From germline, CDR1 is SGHKS and CDR2 YYEKEE (reference sequence). J lost 5 bases, V lost 0 bases, and 2 bases had no gene match. There are 15 residues in the CDR3. Regarding this clonotype: What it binds is unknown.

TCRdb analysed the reads with MiXCR anew, one entry per CDR3 protein. The table records 200,000 to 300,000 distinct CDR3 sequences, around 8.7% of them present only once. The V gene is TRBV5-5, the J gene TRBJ2-1; TRBD2 agrees at 10 bases. Source material: PBMCs. This sequence was found in a human donor in good health (CMV status not recorded). Some clones in this sample may be carry-over from other donors' samples. The CDR3 DNA reads TGTGCCAGCAGCTTGGGGACTAGCGGCAACAATGAGCAGTTCTTC. Translated, it gives CASSLGTSGNNEQFF. The full variable domain, in which reference TRBV5-5 and TRBJ2-1 provide the parts outside the CDR3, is DAGVTQSPTHLIKTRGQQVTLRCSPISGHKSVSWYQQVLGQGPQFIFQYYEKEERGRGNFPDRFSARQFPNYSSELNVNALLLGDSALYLCASSLGTSGNNEQFFGPGTRLTVL.